These 23 T cell receptor beta chains came from one sample sequenced in a study of vaccination and CD4 T cells after COVID-19. Once obtained from cultured CD4+ T cells, the DNA was sequenced using the Oncomine TCR Beta short-read assay. TCRdb reprocessed the PCR reads with MiXCR, giving one entry per CDR3 protein. This sample yields fewer than 10,000 distinct CDR3 sequences, of which 45% to 60% are seen a single time; around 20% belongs to the top ten. These TCRs are of unknown antigen specificity. Treatment indicated: roughly ten-day PBMC culture with coronavirus spike peptide pools or control peptides (ViraFEST assay). Sequences were obtained from CD4+ T cells from blood, cultured in vitro. These receptors all come from a human donor who had recovered from COVID-19.

This clonotype has more than one count but fewer than ten. The chain uses TRBV24-1 and TRBJ2-3, with 8 nucleotides matching TRBD2. CDR1 is KGHDR and CDR2 is SFDVKD in the germline V gene. The V and J ends lost 5 bases and 3 bases, in that order; junction bases with no gene match: 12. This CDR3 is 17 amino acids long. The CDR3 sequence is CATSAPVSGSKTDTQYF. DNA for the CDR3: TGTGCCACCAGTGCCCCTGTCAGCGGGAGTAAAACAGATACGCAGTATTTT.

The chain employs TRBV7-2 and TRBJ1-1; D remains ambiguous. V was shortened by 2 bases and J by 5 bases, with 12 bases between the two germline ends. The CDR3 loop spans 14 amino acids. Germline values: CDR1 SGHTA, CDR2 FQGNSA. The CDR3 reads CASSLQSKGTEAFF. CDR3 coding DNA: TGTGCCAGCAGCTTACAGAGTAAGGGAACTGAAGCTTTCTTT.

This clonotype was found a few times. V and J are TRBV7-9 and TRBJ1-6; D unresolved. Germline CDR1 reads SEHNR; CDR2 reads FQNEAQ (reference sequence). This CDR3 comprises 15 residues. V was cut by 2 bases and J by 7 bases, with 12 bases left in between. The DNA of the CDR3 is TGTGCCAGCAGCTTACTTGCCAGGACGAATTCACCCCTCCACTTT. This encodes CASSLLARTNSPLHF.

This chain links TRBV6-2 or TRBV6-3 with TRBJ2-5; 16 nucleotides line up with TRBD2. This CDR3 spans 16 amino acids. In germline, CDR1 is MNHEY, CDR2 SVGEGT. The V gene end was trimmed by 5 bases and the J gene end by 4 bases; junction bases not matched to a gene: 4. CDR3 residues: CASSRGLAGGLETQYF. CDR3 sequence (DNA): TGTGCCAGCAGTAGGGGACTAGCGGGAGGGCTAGAGACCCAGTACTTC.

This clonotype has a handful of counts. V and J are TRBV20-1 and TRBJ1-5, with D possibly TRBD1 on 6 matching bases. The CDR3 has 15 amino acids. The ends were cut back, 3 bases at V and 2 bases at J, with 14 bases in the middle. CDR1 and CDR2 (germline): DFQATT, SNEGSKA (reference sequence). The DNA of the CDR3 is TGCAGTGCTAGTCCCTCGACAGGTGGCAATCAGCCCCAGCATTTT. Translation gives CSASPSTGGNQPQHF.

This clonotype was picked up a small number of times. The chain is built from TRBV25-1 and TRBJ1-2, with D possibly being TRBD1 (5 bases). This CDR3 has 12 amino acids. The germline gives CDR1 MGHDK, CDR2 SYGVNS. Trimming took 4 bases from V and 5 from J, leaving 8 bases between them. CDR3 sequence (DNA): TGTGCCAGCAGTGGAGACAGATATGGCTACACCTTC. Translated, it gives CASSGDRYGYTF.

The V gene is TRBV5-4, the J gene TRBJ1-2; D not resolved. CDR3 length equals 15 residues. The germline CDR1 and CDR2 sequences are SGHNT and YYREEE (reference sequence). V lost 4 bases to trimming and J lost 4 bases, with 17 bases between them. For the CDR3, the DNA is TGTGCCAGCAGCCCTGACCTGTTGAGACGCTATGGCTACACCTTC. Its translation: CASSPDLLRRYGYTF.

The V and J genes are TRBV19 and TRBJ1-5; D uncertain. The CDR3 covers 14 residues. Looked up from germline, CDR1 is LNHDA and CDR2 is SQIVND (reference sequence). Trimming removed 3 bases at V and 2 bases at J, with 8 bases between. The CDR3 sequence: CASSMRVGNQPQHF. The CDR3 DNA reads as TGTGCCAGTAGTATGAGGGTAGGCAATCAGCCCCAGCATTTT.

The CDR3 sequence: CASSQWGDTDTQYF. The CDR3 bases are TGTGCCAGCAGCCAATGGGGGGATACAGATACGCAGTATTTT. V usage is TRBV7-8 and J usage is TRBJ2-3; a weak D match, TRBD2 (6 bases). This CDR3 is 14 amino acids long. Germline V CDR1 and CDR2: SGHVS, FQNEAQ. V lost 5 bases, J lost 3 bases, and 12 bases lay in between.

The rearrangement uses TRBV28 and TRBJ1-4, with 7 bases aligning to TRBD1. V was pared by 8 bases and J by 7 bases, with 10 bases of the junction left unmatched. Per germline, CDR1 MDHEN and CDR2 SYDVKM. The CDR3 sequence is 14 residues long. The chain's CDR3 is CASLGSGQAEKLFF. The CDR3 coding sequence is TGTGCCAGCCTGGGGAGTGGACAGGCTGAAAAACTGTTTTTT. The whole variable domain, remainder taken from reference TRBV28 and TRBJ1-4, is DVKVTQSSRYLVKRTGEKVFLECVQDMDHENMFWYRQDPGLGLRLIYFSYDVKMKEKGDIPEGYSVSREKKERFSLILESASTNQTSMYLCASLGSGQAEKLFFGSGTQLSVL.

The chain has TRBV7-9 and TRBJ2-1; 9 bases map to TRBD2. Germline V gives CDR1 SEHNR, CDR2 FQNEAQ (reference sequence). The CDR3 spans 17 residues. V gave up 0 bases and J gave up 9 bases; unmatched junction bases: 12. The CDR3 here is CASSLAGWGLAETEQFF. CDR3 sequence (DNA): TGTGCCAGCAGCTTAGCGGGATGGGGACTAGCCGAGACTGAGCAGTTCTTC. Looking up the rest from reference TRBV7-9 and TRBJ2-1 gives the full variable domain: DTGVSQNPRHKITKRGQNVTFRCDPISEHNRLYWYRQTLGQGPEFLTYFQNEAQLEKSRLLSDRFSAERPKGSFSTLEIQRTEQGDSAMYLCASSLAGWGLAETEQFFGPGTRLTVL.

This sequence joins TRBV6-1 and TRBJ2-7; 7 bases map to TRBD1. The germline V gene has CDR1 MNHNS and CDR2 SASEGT. The J segment lost 3 bases and the V segment lost 3 bases, leaving 5 bases of the junction unmatched. The CDR3 sequence is 14 residues long. In nucleotides, the CDR3 is TGTGCCAGCAGTGAGGGGACAGTCTTCTACGAGCAGTACTTC. Its protein product is CASSEGTVFYEQYF.

This clonotype has more than one count but fewer than ten. This rearrangement joins TRBV6-1 to TRBJ2-1, with 13 bases aligning to TRBD2. Germline values: CDR1 MNHNS, CDR2 SASEGT. The CDR3 spans 15 residues. V was clipped by 6 bases and J by 6 bases; unmatched bases: 5. The CDR3 region is CASRPGTSGINEQFF. CDR3 DNA sequence: TGTGCCAGCAGGCCCGGGACTAGCGGGATCAATGAGCAGTTCTTC.

The chain links TRBV7-9 to TRBJ2-5; 11 bases fit TRBD1. Germline CDR1 reads SEHNR; CDR2 reads FQNEAQ (reference sequence). Unmatched junction bases numbered 10, after V lost 5 bases and J lost 5 bases. The CDR3 totals 16 residues. The CDR3 coding sequence is TGTGCCAGCAGCCCGCGGACAGGGGGCGCATCGGAGACCCAGTACTTC. Protein sequence: CASSPRTGGASETQYF.

This clonotype was observed a few times. This chain joins TRBV7-2 and TRBJ1-1; no clear D. CDR3 size: 14 residues. Between the trimmed V and J ends, which lost 6 bases and 1 base, there was a span of 12 bases. Germline CDR1 is SGHTA and CDR2 is FQGNSA. Written as DNA, the CDR3 is TGTGCCAGCAGTTACCAGGCACGGAACACTGAAGCTTTCTTT. This encodes CASSYQARNTEAFF.

This clonotype was seen only a few times. The genes are TRBV6-1 and TRBJ1-2; TRBD1 is a possible D gene (5 bases). This CDR3 has 13 amino acids. CDR1 and CDR2 from the germline V gene are MNHNS and SASEGT. The germline V and J ends were trimmed by 6 bases and 0 bases, with 8 bases remaining between them. CDR3 bases: TGTGCCAGCAGGCTGACAGCTAACTATGGCTACACCTTC. Translated: CASRLTANYGYTF.

This clonotype came up a few times. This chain links TRBV7-9 with TRBJ2-6; a possible D gene is TRBD2 (6 bases). V was pared by 2 bases and J by 2 bases, with 10 bases between. The CDR3 has 16 amino acids. Looked up from germline, CDR1 is SEHNR and CDR2 is FQNEAQ (reference sequence). The CDR3 coding sequence is TGTGCCAGCAGCTTACGGAGGGGCGCTGGGGCCAACGTCCTGACTTTC. It specifies CASSLRRGAGANVLTF.

The chain combines TRBV5-1 with TRBJ2-4; D is perhaps TRBD1 (6 bases). The length of the CDR3 is 14 residues. V gave up 7 bases and J gave up 0 bases, with 11 bases separating them. CDR1 is SGHRS, CDR2 YFSETQ, per germline. The CDR3 reads CASAEQGAKNIQYF. The CDR3 DNA is TGCGCCAGCGCCGAACAGGGAGCCAAAAACATTCAGTACTTC.

The CDR3, as DNA: TGCAGTGCTGAACAGGGGTTCAATCAGCCCCAGCATTTT. This sequence encodes CSAEQGFNQPQHF. The V call is TRBV20-1, the J call TRBJ1-5; 7 bases are shared with TRBD1. There are 13 residues in the CDR3. Trimming removed 5 bases from V and 3 bases from J; junction bases left unmatched: 4. Looked up from germline, CDR1 is DFQATT and CDR2 is SNEGSKA (reference sequence).

The chain links TRBV6-1 to TRBJ2-7; TRBD1 agrees at 10 bases. V trimming: 5 bases; J trimming: 7 bases; junction bases outside the gene matches: 14. CDR1 MNHNS and CDR2 SASEGT come from the germline V gene. CDR3 length: 16 residues. CDR3 sequence (DNA): TGTGCCAGCAGTCCCTCCCCCGGGACAGGGGCCTTTGAGCAGTACTTC. Its translation: CASSPSPGTGAFEQYF.

This rearrangement joins TRBV30 to TRBJ2-7, with D hard to call. CDR3 length: 11 residues. Between the trimmed V and J ends, which lost 8 bases and 1 base, there was a span of 9 bases. Germline-derived CDR1 and CDR2 are GTSNPN and SVGIG (reference sequence). The CDR3 DNA reads as TGTGCCCCCGCGAATTCCTACGAGCAGTACTTC. Protein product: CAPANSYEQYF.

The chain links TRBV11-2 to TRBJ2-7; D remains ambiguous. The CDR3 has 16 amino acids. The V gene lost 4 bases and the J gene lost 6 bases, with 22 bases spanning the gap. Germline CDR1 reads SGHAT; CDR2 reads FQNNGV. The CDR3 coding sequence is TGTGCCAGCAGCTCCCCAATTTCAGGATGGGGATCCGAGCAGTACTTC. It translates to CASSSPISGWGSEQYF.

The chain recombines TRBV7-9 with TRBJ2-3; 11 nucleotides match TRBD2. J gave up 1 base and V 3 bases, and 3 bases lay outside the gene matches. Germline V gene data show CDR1 as SEHNR and CDR2 as FQNEAQ (reference sequence). The CDR3 length is 16 residues. The CDR3 DNA sequence: TGTGCCAGCAGCTTGGTACTAGCGGGAGGCACAGATACGCAGTATTTT. It yields the protein CASSLVLAGGTDTQYF.